Listed below are T cell receptor beta chains from one sample, sequenced in a study of OX40 agonist ivuxolimab in advanced cancers. This table comes from immunoSEQ multiplex PCR, and its TCRdb copy is limited to in-frame clones, with some not included. The sample gives roughly 69,000 clones, roughly 89% of which show up once; less than 6% is in the top ten. Here the sequenced sample was CD4+ or CD8+ T cells sorted from blood, taken in a trial of the OX40 agonist ivuxolimab. The receptors here all came from an adult with an advanced solid tumor such as melanoma, head and neck, liver or kidney cancer. CDR3s include the opening cysteine and the closing phenylalanine or tryptophan. Each record gives: D gene, V gene, clone size, J gene, CDR3 DNA, CDR3 protein. The D gene is left open where the match is weak. The size entry is marked missing in some rows and otherwise reads once, few, many or a size class.

D: TRBD2
V: TRBV10-3
size: NA
J: TRBJ2-3
DNA: TGTGCCGTAGGAGCGGGAATTATGGTCGGTGGCACAGATACGCAGTATTTT
CDR3: CAVGAGIMVGGTDTQYF

D: TRBD2
V: TRBV7-9
size: NA
J: TRBJ2-3
DNA: TGTGCCAGCAGCCCGCCCGGGAGGGTCACAGATACGCAGTATTTT
CDR3: CASSPPGRVTDTQYF

D: NA
V: TRBV6-1
size: NA
J: TRBJ2-5
DNA: TGTGCCAGCAGTCGACTAGGGGAGACCCAGTACTTC
CDR3: CASSRLGETQYF

D: NA
V: TRBV10-2
size: NA
J: TRBJ2-2
DNA: TGCGCCAGCTCGGGCCTGGGCCCCGGGGAGCTGTTTTTT
CDR3: CASSGLGPGELFF

D: TRBD2
V: TRBV18
size: NA
J: TRBJ2-1
DNA: TGTGCCAGCTCATCTACGACTAGCGGGAGCTTAAATGAGCAGTTCTTC
CDR3: CASSSTTSGSLNEQFF

D: TRBD2
V: TRBV28
size: NA
J: TRBJ2-5
DNA: TGTGCCAGCAGCCTGACATCGGGGGGTGATTGGACCCAGTACTTC
CDR3: CASSLTSGGDWTQYF

D: TRBD2
V: TRBV7-3
size: NA
J: TRBJ2-1
DNA: TGTGCCAGCAGCTTTGGCGGGACTAGCTCCTACAATGAGCAGTTCTTC
CDR3: CASSFGGTSSYNEQFF

D: TRBD2
V: TRBV29-1
size: NA
J: TRBJ2-3
DNA: TGCAGCGTTGTCATCACGGGGGGATCCCTTTTTAAGAATACGCAGTATTTT
CDR3: CSVVITGGSLFKNTQYF

D: TRBD2
V: TRBV5-1
size: NA
J: TRBJ2-1
DNA: TGCGCCAGCAGTAGAGGGACTAGCGAGCTCAATGAGCAGTTCTTC
CDR3: CASSRGTSELNEQFF

D: TRBD1
V: TRBV4-1
size: NA
J: TRBJ1-3
DNA: TGCGCCAGCAGCTTCCCCCGACAGGGAGGGCAAAACACCATATATTTT
CDR3: CASSFPRQGGQNTIYF

D: TRBD1
V: TRBV29-1
size: NA
J: TRBJ2-7
DNA: TGCAGCGTGGAGACAGGGCCCTACGAGCAGTACTTC
CDR3: CSVETGPYEQYF

D: TRBD2
V: TRBV30
size: NA
J: TRBJ2-7
DNA: TGTGCCTGGATGGTAGCGGGGGGCTACGAGCAGTACTTC
CDR3: CAWMVAGGYEQYF

D: TRBD2
V: TRBV10-3
size: NA
J: TRBJ2-5
DNA: TGTGCCATCAGTGCCGGACTAGCGGGATCCCAAGAGACCCAGTACTTC
CDR3: CAISAGLAGSQETQYF

D: NA
V: TRBV19
size: once
J: TRBJ2-5
DNA: TGTGCCAGTAGTATAGATCGTAGGCAAGAGACCCAGTACTTC
CDR3: CASSIDRRQETQYF

D: TRBD2
V: TRBV10-3
size: NA
J: TRBJ2-7
DNA: TGTGCCATCAGTGTGGGGACTAGCTCTTACGAGCAGTACTTC
CDR3: CAISVGTSSYEQYF

D: NA
V: TRBV27
size: once
J: TRBJ1-5
DNA: TGTGCCAGCAGTTTGGACGCGGGCAATCGGCCCCAGCATTTT
CDR3: CASSLDAGNRPQHF

D: NA
V: TRBV28
size: once
J: TRBJ2-7
DNA: TGTGCCAGCAGTTTGATCCTGAGCAGGGCCGAGCAGTACTTC
CDR3: CASSLILSRAEQYF

D: NA
V: TRBV10-3
size: NA
J: TRBJ2-7
DNA: TGTGCCATCAGTGAGGAACGTGGTCTTTCCTACGAGCAGTACTTC
CDR3: CAISEERGLSYEQYF

D: NA
V: TRBV10-2
size: once
J: TRBJ1-3
DNA: TGCGCCAGCAGTGAGGTCTCTGGAAACACCATATATTTT
CDR3: CASSEVSGNTIYF

D: TRBD2
V: TRBV13
size: NA
J: TRBJ2-2
DNA: TGTGCCAGCAGCTTACATAGCGGGACCGGGGAGCTGTTTTTT
CDR3: CASSLHSGTGELFF

D: TRBD2
V: TRBV18
size: once
J: TRBJ2-1
DNA: TGTGCCAGCTCGGACGGACTAGCGGGGGGCAATGAGCAGTTCTTC
CDR3: CASSDGLAGGNEQFF

D: NA
V: TRBV28
size: NA
J: TRBJ2-7
DNA: TGTGCCAGCAGGGCAGGGGCACTACACGAGCAGTACTTC
CDR3: CASRAGALHEQYF

D: TRBD2
V: TRBV7-8
size: NA
J: TRBJ2-1
DNA: TGTGCCAGCAACTTATCAAAGTCCGGGACTAGCGGGAGCAATGAGCAGTTCTTC
CDR3: CASNLSKSGTSGSNEQFF

D: NA
V: TRBV27
size: NA
J: TRBJ1-5
DNA: TGTGCCAGCAGTTCCCGAACGATCGGCCAGCCCCAGCATTTT
CDR3: CASSSRTIGQPQHF

D: TRBD1
V: TRBV4-1
size: NA
J: TRBJ2-7
DNA: TGCGCCAGCAGCCAAGACGAACAGGGGGCATCCGAGCAGTACTTC
CDR3: CASSQDEQGASEQYF

D: NA
V: TRBV18
size: NA
J: TRBJ2-1
DNA: TGTGCCAGCTCACCTCTCGAGCACAATGAGCAGTTCTTC
CDR3: CASSPLEHNEQFF

D: NA
V: TRBV5-5
size: once
J: TRBJ2-7
DNA: TGTGCCAGCAGCTTGGGCGGGTTTGGCGAGCAGTACTTC
CDR3: CASSLGGFGEQYF

D: NA
V: TRBV28
size: NA
J: TRBJ2-7
DNA: TGTGCCAGCAGAACCCTAGGTAGCTCCTACGAGCAGTACTTC
CDR3: CASRTLGSSYEQYF

D: NA
V: TRBV2
size: NA
J: TRBJ2-2
DNA: TGTGCCAGCAGACCCAACACCGGGGAGCTGTTTTTT
CDR3: CASRPNTGELFF

D: NA
V: TRBV19
size: NA
J: TRBJ1-2
DNA: TGTGCCAGTAGTATAGTGTCAGGCGACTATGGCTACACCTTC
CDR3: CASSIVSGDYGYTF

D: NA
V: TRBV9
size: few
J: TRBJ2-2
DNA: TGTGCCAGCAGCGAGCAGTGGGGGGAGCTGTTTTTT
CDR3: CASSEQWGELFF

D: TRBD1
V: TRBV14
size: NA
J: TRBJ2-7
DNA: TGTGCCAGCAGCCACGATTACAGGGGTCAGAAGTACTTC
CDR3: CASSHDYRGQKYF

D: TRBD1
V: TRBV19
size: NA
J: TRBJ2-6
DNA: TGTGCCAGTAGCAGGGGGCCTGGGGCCAACGTCCTGACTTTC
CDR3: CASSRGPGANVLTF

D: TRBD2
V: TRBV18
size: NA
J: TRBJ2-3
DNA: TGTGCCAGCTCACGGGGACTAGCGGACACAGATACGCAGTATTTT
CDR3: CASSRGLADTDTQYF

D: NA
V: TRBV5-5
size: NA
J: TRBJ1-5
DNA: TGTGCCAGCAGCTTGTCTGGGGTCAATCAGCCCCAGCATTTT
CDR3: CASSLSGVNQPQHF

D: TRBD2
V: TRBV19
size: NA
J: TRBJ2-1
DNA: TGTGCCAGTAGTGAAGCGTGGACTAGCGGTGCGCAGTTCTTC
CDR3: CASSEAWTSGAQFF

D: NA
V: TRBV6-1
size: NA
J: TRBJ1-1
DNA: TGTGCCAGCAGTGCCAGGGCCGCCACTGAAGCTTTCTTT
CDR3: CASSARAATEAFF

D: NA
V: TRBV6-5
size: NA
J: TRBJ2-7
DNA: TGTGCCAGCCGGGAGCAATTGGGGATCGAGCAGTACTTC
CDR3: CASREQLGIEQYF

D: NA
V: TRBV7-8
size: NA
J: TRBJ2-1
DNA: TGTGCCAGCAAAAGTGACTCGTCCTACAATGAGCAGTTCTTC
CDR3: CASKSDSSYNEQFF

D: NA
V: TRBV27
size: once
J: TRBJ2-7
DNA: TGTGCCAGCAGTCTTTTCTACGAGCAGTACTTC
CDR3: CASSLFYEQYF

D: NA
V: TRBV7-3
size: NA
J: TRBJ2-5
DNA: TGTGCCAGCAGCTTGGGGTCGCAAGAGACCCAGTACTTC
CDR3: CASSLGSQETQYF

D: NA
V: TRBV18
size: NA
J: TRBJ2-1
DNA: TGTGCCAGCTCACGACTGGGTGGTAGGGTTTGGAATGAGCAGTTCTTC
CDR3: CASSRLGGRVWNEQFF

D: NA
V: TRBV7-6
size: NA
J: TRBJ2-2
DNA: TGTGCCAGCAGCTTAGAGCGACAGGAACTCACCGGGGAGCTGTTTTTT
CDR3: CASSLERQELTGELFF

D: NA
V: TRBV6-5
size: NA
J: TRBJ2-1
DNA: TGTGCCAGCAGCGACGGGACTCCGGTGAATGAGCAGTTCTTC
CDR3: CASSDGTPVNEQFF

D: NA
V: TRBV2
size: once
J: TRBJ1-2
DNA: TGTGCCAGCAGTGTAATCAGGGTTTCCTATGGCTACACCTTC
CDR3: CASSVIRVSYGYTF

D: NA
V: TRBV6-5
size: NA
J: TRBJ2-5
DNA: TGTGCCAGACCCCCACAGACCCAGTACTTC
CDR3: CARPPQTQYF

D: TRBD1
V: TRBV5-1
size: NA
J: TRBJ2-7
DNA: TGCGCCAGCAAACAAAGACAGGGGGAAGGCGAGCAGTACTTC
CDR3: CASKQRQGEGEQYF

D: TRBD1
V: TRBV11-2
size: NA
J: TRBJ1-4
DNA: TGTGCCAGCAGTTGGGTGACAGGGATTAATGAAAAACTGTTTTTT
CDR3: CASSWVTGINEKLFF

D: NA
V: TRBV19
size: NA
J: TRBJ1-5
DNA: TGTGCCAGTACGGGACCTAATCAGCCCCAGCATTTT
CDR3: CASTGPNQPQHF

D: NA
V: TRBV28
size: NA
J: TRBJ1-4
DNA: TGTGCCAGTAAGGGTCCAACACGAGCGGAAAAACTGTTTTTT
CDR3: CASKGPTRAEKLFF

D: TRBD2
V: TRBV7-9
size: NA
J: TRBJ2-1
DNA: TGTGCCAGCAGGGAGGGACTAACAAGGCTATACAATGAGCAGTTCTTC
CDR3: CASREGLTRLYNEQFF

D: NA
V: TRBV30
size: NA
J: TRBJ1-4
DNA: TGTGCCTGGAAACAGGAGCGAATACTGTTTTTT
CDR3: CAWKQERILFF

D: NA
V: TRBV28
size: NA
J: TRBJ2-7
DNA: TGTGCCAGCAGTCTTAGCACATTTATCTACGAGCAGTACTTC
CDR3: CASSLSTFIYEQYF

D: NA
V: TRBV19
size: NA
J: TRBJ2-5
DNA: TGTGCCAGTAGTATAAATATCCAGGAGACCCAGTACTTC
CDR3: CASSINIQETQYF

D: NA
V: TRBV19
size: NA
J: TRBJ1-2
DNA: TGTGCCAGTAGTGCCCAGGGGACTGGCTACACCTTC
CDR3: CASSAQGTGYTF

D: NA
V: TRBV4-1
size: NA
J: TRBJ2-2
DNA: TGCGCCAGCAGCCTAAAGGATCTGAACACCGGGGAGCTGTTTTTT
CDR3: CASSLKDLNTGELFF

D: NA
V: TRBV6-1
size: NA
J: TRBJ1-4
DNA: TGTGCCAGCAGTGAATCGGGAGGGGATCTCGAAAAACTGTTTTTT
CDR3: CASSESGGDLEKLFF

D: NA
V: TRBV28
size: NA
J: TRBJ1-2
DNA: TGTGCCAGCAGTTTTCAGGGCACGCTTAACTATGGCTACACCTTC
CDR3: CASSFQGTLNYGYTF

D: NA
V: TRBV7-3
size: NA
J: TRBJ2-2
DNA: TGTGCCAGCAGCTTACGGCAGTCGGGCACCGGGGAGCTGTTTTTT
CDR3: CASSLRQSGTGELFF

D: NA
V: TRBV5-6
size: NA
J: TRBJ2-5
DNA: TGTGCCAGCAGCTTGGATCCGGGAGCCACCCAAGAGACCCAGTACTTC
CDR3: CASSLDPGATQETQYF